This T cell receptor (beta chain) was sequenced during a study of cytomegalovirus exposure and HLA in healthy donors (dated by TCRdb to 2015 to 2018). General notes on the study: In an earlier analysis of under 750 of the donors, roughly 300 Gb of sequence data and 90 million to 120 million unique TCR beta sequences from about 180 million T cells were reported. An early release covering some 640 HLA-typed donors comprised about 300 gigabases of sequencing data and around 80 million unique TCR sequences. Of the roughly 400 genotyped donors, 75% to 85% were placed in the genetic ancestry cluster associated with self-reported Caucasian donors. The aim of the study was to test whether cataloging public T cell receptors could identify signatures of past pathogen exposure. The T cell repertoires of 666 subjects were profiled by immunosequencing and related to cytomegalovirus serostatus. Besides the first cohort of 666 subjects, a separate validation cohort made up of about 120 different subjects was used. High-throughput TCR immunosequencing, statistical association of individual TCRs with disease status, and machine learning were combined to predict cytomegalovirus infection status. A later analysis re-examined previously published TCR beta repertoires from just over 650 donors and added high-resolution HLA genotyping to investigate patterns of TCR occurrence. Rather than drawing on any new phenotypic data, the later analysis identified candidate immune exposures from TCR beta sequences and the way those sequences occurred across donors. To decide whether each TCR beta V gene segment behaved as functional or pseudogenic, an earlier analysis of approximately 620 of the donors relied on high-throughput TCR beta sequencing. Donor age, sex, ethnicity and CMV serostatus were compiled alongside the repertoire data. Genome-wide SNP genotypes for about 65% of the 666 donors were used in a later genetic analysis, which treated that subset as a discovery cohort. All discovery cohort repertoires had been generated using a single sequencing platform. HLA typing included class I and class II loci at four-digit resolution. Typing coverage differed by locus: A, B, C, DRB1 and DQB1 were typed in roughly 629-630 donors, DQA1 in 500 to 550, DPA1 in approximately 610, and DPB1 in just under 480. Roughly five DR-DQ haplotypes were handled as single units for association and clustering because linkage in the cohort was strong. On average, roughly 250,000 unique TCR beta nucleotide sequences were sequenced per donor among about 400 genotyped donors of the cohort, with 15% to 20% of those sequences being non-productive.

As for this clone: Its specific antigen is unknown. Base quality data are lacking; no much larger clone is found one base away.

In total, approximately 610 healthy bone marrow donors made up the cohort. At the time of sampling, all cohort members were nominally healthy, though unrecorded immune exposures were likely present. The donor was CMV seropositive and was included in the group of approximately 310 seropositive cohort members. A peripheral blood sample was collected from each donor, and TCR beta sequencing was performed on peripheral blood mononuclear cells. The Qiagen DNeasy Blood Extraction Kit was used to extract genomic DNA from the blood cell samples. Inclusive of the bounding cysteine and phenylalanine, the CDR3 is 11 residues long. The read is trimmed to its CDR3 DNA, 33 bases read in frame from base 1. V was cut back by 8 bases and J by 4 bases, leaving a gap of 9 bases between them. CDR1 and CDR2 are drawn from the germline V gene: MNHEY, SVGAGI. What the study reported, not specific to this receptor: Three of the identified cytomegalovirus-associated TCR beta chains were confirmed in vitro to be specific for cytomegalovirus antigens. A further reported finding was that TCR beta sequences accurately predicted the HLA-A and HLA-B alleles for most subjects in the first cohort. When HLA alleles, especially DR and DQ, strongly co-occurred, TCR associations were difficult to assign to individual alleles. A cluster of highly shared sequence variants was judged likely to represent a technical artifact of the sequencing pipeline. Compared with the roughly 710-donor mean, donors in an Asian-associated ancestry cluster had fewer N-insertions in productive TCRs, according to a later genetic analysis. A later analysis found that TCR association rates varied across HLA loci, with DRB1 alleles showing the most associated TCRs and HLA-C alleles the fewest. Sequencing depth was assumed to be roughly uniform across donors in the presence/absence analyses, though that assumption may not hold. A later genetic analysis associated a missense DCLRE1C variant with V-gene and J-gene trimming of TCR beta chains, and an independent cohort replicated the association. A later analysis found that most CMV-associated TCR beta chains appeared HLA-restricted, with HLA associations seemingly driven largely by CMV exposure. A later analysis associated roughly 17,000 TCR beta sequences with specific HLA alleles at a false discovery rate of 0.05. Most TCR sequences were observed very rarely across donors, whereas some public TCRs were present in many individuals. Because counts were too low, fewer than 20 rarely observed V segments, including chromosome 9 orphons, were excluded from the earlier analysis of several hundred of the donors. The classifier was reported to diagnose cytomegalovirus status with high specificity and sensitivity in both the original cohort and the validation cohort. This cohort had only TCR beta chains sequenced, and the lack of alpha or paired-chain data limited which features could be detected. Because HLA typing was unavailable for some donors at each locus, only the typed subset was used in association tests. In an earlier analysis of 500 to 650 of the donors, most TCR beta V segments appeared in productive rearrangements about 87% or about 30% of the time, broadly matching IMGT annotations. Because the 87-base-pair reads could not distinguish some IMGT-functional V segments, including TRBV6-2 and TRBV6-3, those segments were excluded. According to the authors, the approach could potentially be generalized to other disease states and immunological phenotypes. Several of the top co-occurrence clusters appeared to be linked to parvovirus B19, influenza, CMV and Epstein-Barr virus, according to a later analysis. A total of 150 or so TCR beta chains were listed by the study as associated with cytomegalovirus. Immune exposure information for the cohort was limited to CMV serostatus. In a later analysis, HLA-associated TCR beta chains showed more clonal expansion and lower generation probabilities than non-associated chains that were equally common. Linkage disequilibrium might explain the correlated functional status among segregating V segments, but an unknown experimental factor could not be ruled out.

The receptor library was made with the immunoSEQ multiplex PCR assay. For the multiplex PCR, a mixture combining 60 forward primers for TCR Vbeta segments and 13 reverse primers for TCR Jbeta segments was used. Amplification of the CDR3 region of rearranged TCR beta genes was performed with a multiplex PCR assay on genomic DNA. The Illumina HiSeq System was used to sequence the amplified TCR beta libraries as 87-base-pair reads. Per the source publication's procedure: Across the 670 or so repertoires, a later analysis counted roughly 84 million unique TCR beta chains, roughly 11 million of which were shared by at least two donors. To remove PCR and sequencing errors, raw reads were error-corrected and collapsed into unique sequences using a nearest-neighbor algorithm that merged closely related sequences. Alignment of CDR3 sequences to IMGT reference sequences was used to assign V, D and J gene segments. For a sequence to be retained, a match of at least six nucleotides to both a V gene segment and a J gene segment was required. A rearrangement was called productive if the CDR3 had no stop codons and remained in frame with V and J, and every other rearrangement was called non-productive. Following IMGT convention, CDR3 was defined as the stretch from the second conserved V-encoded cysteine up to the conserved J-encoded phenylalanine. Sequences without an unambiguous match to a single V gene segment were excluded from the earlier analysis of 450 to 750 of the donors. An earlier analysis of 587 of the donors classified V segments as functional when productive rearrangements were above 56.7% and as segregating when the standard deviation between donors was above 5%. A statistical classification framework was built for diagnosing cytomegalovirus status from the catalog of TCR beta chain sequences. V and J gene assignment, in a later analysis, came from comparing TCR nucleotide sequences with IMGT/GENE-DB human TR gene sequences. In a later analysis, CDR3 sequences and most-parsimonious VDJ recombination scenarios were assigned using the TCRdist pipeline. In a later analysis, each TCR beta chain was defined by its CDR3 amino acid sequence together with its V-gene family, and reads without a unique V-gene family were excluded. As a way to deal with suspected cross-contamination and a sequencing artifact, a later analysis dropped more than 500 nucleotide sequences that were highly shared and had low generation probability. In a later analysis, a clonal expansion index was calculated for each public chain from normalized within-repertoire ranks of inferred template counts. Generation probabilities in a later analysis came from a VDJ recombination model fitted to out-of-frame rearrangements, and those results were checked against IGoR. Hypergeometric tests were used in a later analysis to score TCR-TCR, TCR-HLA and TCR-CMV co-occurrence, with a repertoire-size bias correction applied to the TCR pairs. To estimate false discovery rates, a later analysis permuted the HLA or CMV assignments 20 times. A later analysis grouped co-occurring TCRs with DBSCAN, adding TCRdist sequence similarity when clustering within HLA-allele-positive subsets. For co-occurrence clustering, repertoires with fewer than 30,000 or more than 120,000 public chains were excluded, along with roughly five repertoires with anomalous nucleotide sharing. TCRdb holds this immuneACCESS table with in-frame rearrangements only. Some clones are missing; in checked studies, unresolved V genes explain under half, and the rest has no known cause. V, J and clone size are those of that table, while D and trimming were read from the DNA. The sample includes around 71,000 clones, with roughly 63% observed a single time. The ten biggest clones cover about 5.7% of the sample.

Material: PBMCs. The sequence derives from a man under 40 in good health and CMV-seropositive. The V gene is TRBV6-5 and the J gene is TRBJ2-7; perhaps TRBD1 is the D gene, with 5 bases matching. The DNA is TGTGCCAGCCGGCAGGGATACGAGCAGTACTTC. Its protein reads: CASRQGYEQYF.